A selection of T cell receptor beta chains follows, all from one sample in a study of T cells after yellow fever vaccination. TCRdb fed the 5' RACE reads into MiXCR, producing one record per CDR3 protein. The table includes approximately 12,000 distinct CDR3 sequences, under 6.5% detected once. Sequencing used PBMCs, either bulk or a sorted T-cell subset (CD4+, CD8+, memory, or dextramer-sorted; not recorded which), obtained on the day of the yellow fever booster vaccination. The receptor set was obtained from a man between 25 and 39 years old who received the YFV17D yellow fever vaccine. CDR3s include the opening cysteine and the closing phenylalanine or tryptophan. D genes are given only for firm matches. Clone sizes are given selectively: once, few, many, or a class where the clone is expanded.

clone_size,v_call,d_call,j_call,cdr3_aa,cdr3_nt
many,TRBV6-5,.,TRBJ2-7,CASRADGSTREQYF,TGTGCCAGTCGAGCGGACGGGTCCACTCGGGAGCAGTACTTC
many,TRBV7-3,.,TRBJ2-7,CASSLGEGPGPFYEQYF,TGTGCCAGCAGCTTAGGGGAAGGTCCCGGTCCCTTCTACGAGCAGTACTTC
.,TRBV2,TRBD1,TRBJ1-2,CTFSYYSLRDSHNYGYTF,TGTACCTTCAGTTATTACTCGCTCCGGGACAGCCATAACTATGGCTACACCTTC
medium-sized,TRBV29-1,.,TRBJ2-5,CSSFGGGETQYF,TGCAGCTCCTTCGGGGGCGGAGAGACCCAGTACTTC
medium-sized,TRBV5-1,.,TRBJ2-5,CASSRRGAGYQETQYF,TGCGCCAGCAGCCGCCGGGGGGCGGGGTACCAAGAGACCCAGTACTTC
medium-sized,TRBV5-1,.,TRBJ2-1,CASSRAPGNEQFF,TGCGCCAGCAGCAGGGCCCCCGGTAATGAGCAGTTCTTC
many,TRBV5-6,.,TRBJ2-1,CASSLSYGFGEQFF,TGTGCCAGCAGCTTGTCTTACGGCTTCGGGGAGCAGTTCTTC
many,TRBV19,.,TRBJ2-7,CASSMLGRNEQYF,TGTGCCAGTAGTATGCTGGGGAGGAACGAGCAGTACTTC
many,TRBV18,.,TRBJ1-1,CASSLSSGNTEAFF,TGTGCCAGTTCCCTCTCCTCAGGGAACACTGAAGCTTTCTTT
few,TRBV5-4,TRBD2,TRBJ2-1,CASSLGLAGYNEQFF,TGTGCCAGCAGCTTAGGCCTAGCGGGGTACAATGAGCAGTTCTTC
many,TRBV18,.,TRBJ2-5,CASSPTLQETQYF,TGTGCCAGCTCTCCCACCCTTCAAGAGACCCAGTACTTC
many,TRBV20-1,.,TRBJ1-2,CSASHGSYGYTF,TGCAGTGCTAGTCACGGAAGCTATGGCTACACCTTC
medium-sized,TRBV5-1,TRBD2,TRBJ2-2,CASSLIAGGRGGELFF,TGCGCCAGCAGCTTGATCGCGGGAGGGCGCGGCGGGGAGCTGTTTTTT
many,TRBV1,.,TRBJ2-5,CTSSPYVVLAGRGETQYF,TGCACCAGCAGCCCATACGTCGTTCTAGCGGGGCGCGGTGAGACCCAGTACTTC
many,TRBV4-3,.,TRBJ2-6,CASSLTLQGTGSTANVLTF,TGCGCCAGCAGCCTCACATTGCAGGGAACAGGGTCTACGGCCAACGTCCTGACTTTC
many,TRBV5-4,TRBD2,TRBJ2-3,CASSLGTSGQSTDTQYF,TGTGCCAGCAGCCTCGGGACTAGCGGACAAAGCACAGATACGCAGTATTTT
many,TRBV18,.,TRBJ2-4,CASSPKGLGVENIQYF,TGTGCCAGCTCACCGAAAGGGCTGGGTGTGGAAAACATTCAGTACTTC
.,TRBV3-1,TRBD2,TRBJ2-3,CALSLRARLAGGTDTQYF,TGTGCCCTCAGTTTAAGGGCTCGACTAGCGGGAGGCACAGATACGCAGTATTTT
many,TRBV29-1,.,TRBJ2-2,CSVERGPGITGELFF,TGCAGCGTTGAACGGGGGCCAGGGATCACCGGGGAGCTGTTTTTT
medium-sized,TRBV18,.,TRBJ2-3,CASSPNQAATDTQYF,TGTGCCAGCTCACCAAACCAAGCCGCCACAGATACGCAGTATTTT
medium-sized,TRBV20-1,TRBD2,TRBJ2-1,CSASLLAGGPVHEQFF,TGCAGTGCTAGCCTGCTAGCGGGAGGGCCGGTACATGAGCAGTTCTTC
many,TRBV5-1,TRBD1,TRBJ2-2,CASSLGTGTAGELFF,TGCGCCAGCAGCTTGGGGACAGGGACGGCGGGGGAGCTGTTTTTT
medium-sized,TRBV29-1,.,TRBJ1-1,CSVGAGPRNTEAFF,TGCAGCGTAGGGGCCGGGCCCCGGAACACTGAAGCTTTCTTT
few,TRBV6-5,.,TRBJ1-3,CASSFSTEGKDGNTIYF,TGTGCCAGCAGTTTCTCGACAGAGGGGAAGGATGGAAACACCATATATTTT
many,TRBV10-1,.,TRBJ2-1,CASSESRVNEQFF,TGCGCCAGCAGTGAGTCGAGAGTGAATGAGCAGTTCTTC
many,TRBV15,.,TRBJ1-2,CATSRDRISSYGYTF,TGTGCCACCAGCAGAGATCGGATCAGCTCCTATGGCTACACCTTC
many,TRBV20-1,.,TRBJ2-7,CSATRGQKAYEQYF,TGCAGTGCTACGAGAGGCCAGAAGGCCTACGAGCAGTACTTC
many,TRBV19,.,TRBJ1-1,CASIPGRARIAFF,TGTGCCAGTATCCCGGGACGGGCCCGGATAGCTTTCTTT
many,TRBV23-1,.,TRBJ1-1,CASSQYGETENTEAFF,TGCGCCAGCAGTCAATACGGTGAAACTGAGAACACTGAAGCTTTCTTT
medium-sized,TRBV28,.,TRBJ2-1,CASRDMGRVNEQFF,TGTGCCAGCCGAGACATGGGTAGAGTCAATGAGCAGTTCTTC
many,TRBV28,TRBD1,TRBJ2-4,CASTYTGVAKNIQYF,TGTGCCAGCACCTATACAGGGGTAGCCAAAAACATTCAGTACTTC
many,TRBV30,.,TRBJ2-7,CAWSYGTIAQDEQYF,TGTGCCTGGAGTTACGGGACAATCGCCCAGGACGAGCAGTACTTC